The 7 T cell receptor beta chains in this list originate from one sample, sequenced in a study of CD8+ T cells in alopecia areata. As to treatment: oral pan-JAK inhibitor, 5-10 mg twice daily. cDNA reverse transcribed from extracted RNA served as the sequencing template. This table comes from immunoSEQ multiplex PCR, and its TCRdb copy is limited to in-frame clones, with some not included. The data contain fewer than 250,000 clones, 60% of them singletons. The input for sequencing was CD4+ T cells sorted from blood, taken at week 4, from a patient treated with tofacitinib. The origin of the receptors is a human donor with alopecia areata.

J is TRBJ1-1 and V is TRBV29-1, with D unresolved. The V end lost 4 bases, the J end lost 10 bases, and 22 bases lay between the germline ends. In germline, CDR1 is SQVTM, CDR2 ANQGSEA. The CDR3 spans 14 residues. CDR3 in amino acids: CSVVRAARTKGAFF. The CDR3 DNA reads TGCAGCGTTGTAAGGGCTGCCAGGACGAAAGGAGCTTTCTTT.

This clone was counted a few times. The CDR3 spells CASAAGLPTGELFF. CDR3 coding DNA: TGCGCCAGTGCCGCGGGCCTCCCAACCGGGGAGCTGTTTTTT. The chain carries TRBV5-1 and TRBJ2-2; a possible D gene is TRBD2 (5 bases). Trimming pared 8 bases from V and 5 bases from J, leaving 16 bases between. The CDR3 consists of 14 residues. Germline lookup yields CDR1 SGHRS and CDR2 YFSETQ.

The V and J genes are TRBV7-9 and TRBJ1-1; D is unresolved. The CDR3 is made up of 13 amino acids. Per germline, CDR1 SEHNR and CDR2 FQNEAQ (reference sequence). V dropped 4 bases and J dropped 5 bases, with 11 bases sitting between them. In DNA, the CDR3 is TGTGCCAGCAGCTCACACGCTCTTACTGAAGCTTTCTTT. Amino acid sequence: CASSSHALTEAFF. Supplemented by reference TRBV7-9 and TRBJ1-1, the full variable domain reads DTGVSQNPRHKITKRGQNVTFRCDPISEHNRLYWYRQTLGQGPEFLTYFQNEAQLEKSRLLSDRFSAERPKGSFSTLEIQRTEQGDSAMYLCASSSHALTEAFFGQGTRLTVV.

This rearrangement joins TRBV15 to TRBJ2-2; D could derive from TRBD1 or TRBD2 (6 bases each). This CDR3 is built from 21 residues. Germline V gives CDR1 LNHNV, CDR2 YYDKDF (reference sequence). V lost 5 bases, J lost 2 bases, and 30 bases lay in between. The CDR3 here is CATSSHRAAGRERGNTGELFF. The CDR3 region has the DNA TGTGCCACCAGCTCCCACAGGGCCGCCGGCCGGGAGAGGGGAAACACCGGGGAGCTGTTTTTT.

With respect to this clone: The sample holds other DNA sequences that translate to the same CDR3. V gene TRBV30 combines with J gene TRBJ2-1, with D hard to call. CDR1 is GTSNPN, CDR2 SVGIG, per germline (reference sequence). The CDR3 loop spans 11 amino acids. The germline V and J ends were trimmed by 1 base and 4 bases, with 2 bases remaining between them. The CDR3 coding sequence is TGTGCCTGGAGTGGATACAATGAGCAGTTCTTC. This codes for CAWSGYNEQFF. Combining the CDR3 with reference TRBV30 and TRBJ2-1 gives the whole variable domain SQTIHQWPATLVQPVGSPLSLECTVEGTSNPNLYWYRQAAGRGLQLLFYSVGIGQISSEVPQNLSASRPQDRQFILSSKKLLLSDSGFYLCAWSGYNEQFFGPGTRLTVL.

The CDR3 DNA reads as TGTGCCAGCAGCTCTTCGAGGGGGACCAATGAGCAGTTCTTC. Translation gives CASSSSRGTNEQFF. The V gene is TRBV7-2, the J gene TRBJ2-1; possibly TRBD1 for D (6 bases). V was clipped by 4 bases and J by 6 bases, with 13 bases between them. Germline V gives CDR1 SGHTA, CDR2 FQGNSA. CDR3 length: 14 residues.

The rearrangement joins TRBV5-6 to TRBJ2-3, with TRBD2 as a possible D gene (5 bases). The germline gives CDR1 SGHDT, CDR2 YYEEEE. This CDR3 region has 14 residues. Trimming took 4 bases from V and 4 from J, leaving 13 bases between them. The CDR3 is CASSPSGSADTQYF. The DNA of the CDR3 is TGTGCCAGCAGCCCCTCGGGGAGCGCAGATACGCAGTATTTT.